This T cell receptor beta chain comes out of a study of blood T cell repertoires in COVID-19 (TCRdb year 2020). For the wider study: Collaborator samples came from the United States, Italy and Spain and covered acute and convalescent phases of COVID-19. The prospective study material was composed of cDNA or gDNA derived from T cells, B-cell-depleted T cells, or PBMCs. Subjects who had been exposed to COVID-19, were actively infected with it, or had recovered from it provided the deeply sampled blood TCRbeta repertoires that made up the dataset. The repertoires were made available in a free public database intended to serve as a resource for research on the immune response to SARS-CoV-2. Samples were obtained from the ongoing ImmuneRACE study (first 160 participants) and from 1,254 subjects provided by 6 global collaborators. A de-identified subject ID, COVID-19 status, age in years and sex were almost always included in the sample metadata. Where HLA class I and class II types were available, the types were taken from metadata supplied by the sample provider, not from assay-based typing. Here is what the overall study found, with its caveats: Clinical and demographic metadata were provided uncurated, with the amount varying by source and participant.

The V and J ends are trimmed by 3 bases and 3 bases, leaving 8 bases between them. Via the germline V gene (reference sequence), CDR1 is LNHDA and CDR2 SQIVND. CDR3 length: 13 amino acids, cysteine to phenylalanine. Only the CDR3 DNA stays, 39 bases, in frame from base 1. TCRbeta CDR3 regions were amplified from genomic DNA by means of the immunoSEQ Assay, a bias-controlled multiplex PCR. Per the original workflow: Within the assay, amplification of reference gene primers was used to estimate how many nucleated cells each sample contained. Sequence reads were collapsed and filtered to measure the absolute abundance of every unique TCRbeta CDR3 rearrangement. Productive Simpson clonality was computed per sample as the square root of Simpson's diversity index over productive rearrangements. TCRdb took over this immuneACCESS table, retaining in-frame rearrangements with V and J assigned. Such tables are incomplete; in checked studies, under half of the missing clones stem from an unresolved V gene, and the remainder is unexplained. D and trimming were read from the DNA, whereas the V and J calls and clone size are those reported in that table. The sample table contains roughly 84,000 clones; only one count was recorded for around four fifths of them. The ten most abundant clones make up roughly 36% of the sample.

At one collaborating source in Seattle, patients were enrolled during active infection and were followed longitudinally through the course of disease. Each collaborating institution followed its own protocols to collect whole blood in K2EDTA tubes. For TCRbeta analysis, collaborator samples were shipped as frozen whole blood, as isolated PBMCs, or as DNA extracted from either sample type. Comments on this clone: Its antigen target is currently unknown. Per-base qualities were not stored, and no clone one base away is much larger.

The source material was peripheral blood. The clonotype comes from a man in his 60s with COVID-19, enrolled during active disease. Recombination linked TRBV19 to TRBJ1-1; no D gene is confidently identified. The CDR3 reads CASSIYTHTEAFF. The sequenced DNA: TGTGCCAGTAGTATTTATACTCACACTGAAGCTTTCTTT.